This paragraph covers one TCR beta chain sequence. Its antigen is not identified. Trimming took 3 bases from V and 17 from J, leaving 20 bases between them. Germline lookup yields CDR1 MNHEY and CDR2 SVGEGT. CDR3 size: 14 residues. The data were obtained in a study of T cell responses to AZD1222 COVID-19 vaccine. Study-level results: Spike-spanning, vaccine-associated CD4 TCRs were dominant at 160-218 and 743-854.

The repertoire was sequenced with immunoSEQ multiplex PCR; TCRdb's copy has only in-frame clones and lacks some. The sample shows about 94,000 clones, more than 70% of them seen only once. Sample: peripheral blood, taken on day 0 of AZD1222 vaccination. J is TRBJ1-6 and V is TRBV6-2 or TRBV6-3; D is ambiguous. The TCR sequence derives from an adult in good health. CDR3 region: CASSYSLVAHTFHF. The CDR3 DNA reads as TGTGCCAGCAGTTATTCGCTGGTGGCGCATACCTTCCACTTT.